The next 30 T cell receptor beta chains were all read from a single sample in a study of vaccination and CD4 T cells after COVID-19. For these TCRs, the target antigens are not known. Cultured CD4+ T cell DNA was sequenced using the Oncomine TCR Beta short-read assay. From the PCR reads, TCRdb called clonotypes with MiXCR, one entry per CDR3 protein. The profile shows some 11,000 distinct CDR3 sequences, roughly 30% of them singletons. Treatment meaning: approximately nine-day PBMC culture with coronavirus spike peptide pools or control peptides (ViraFEST assay). The input for sequencing was CD4+ T cells from blood, cultured in vitro, taken after SARS-CoV-2 vaccination. These receptors were taken from a human donor who had recovered from COVID-19.

This clonotype has more than one count but fewer than ten. This chain joins TRBV24-1 and TRBJ2-3; 11 nucleotides line up with TRBD1. The germline V gene encodes CDR1 KGHDR and CDR2 SFDVKD. CDR3 length equals 14 residues. J lost 5 bases, V lost 7 bases, and 4 bases had no gene match. The CDR3 DNA sequence: TGTGCCACCAGCGGACAGGGGGCGGGAGATACGCAGTATTTT. This gives the protein CATSGQGAGDTQYF.

This clonotype was observed a handful of times. This chain links TRBV4-2 with TRBJ1-5; D remains ambiguous. The CDR3 extends over 13 amino acids. Trimming shortened V by 0 bases and J by 5 bases, and 5 bases separated the two germline ends. Germline V gives CDR1 LGHNA, CDR2 YNFKEQ. CDR3 sequence reads: CASSQERDQPQHF. The CDR3, as DNA: TGTGCCAGCAGCCAAGAGAGAGATCAGCCCCAGCATTTT.

In the case of this clonotype: A much larger clone differs from this one at a single base, so this may be a read error. V is TRBV4-3 and J is TRBJ2-4, with a possible D match to TRBD2 (5 bases). This CDR3 contains 17 residues. V lost 4 bases and J 2 bases, leaving 18 bases between the germline ends. Looked up from germline, CDR1 is LGHNA and CDR2 is YSLEER. This chain's CDR3 is CASSPQSGDSTKNIQYF. For the CDR3, the DNA is TGCGCCAGCAGCCCACAGAGCGGAGATTCAACCAAAAACATTCAGTACTTC.

The V call is TRBV6-2 or TRBV6-3, the J call TRBJ1-5, with a tentative D call TRBD1 (5 bases). Trimming left V 2 bases short and J 3 bases short, with 8 bases between. The CDR3 runs 14 residues. The germline V gene has CDR1 MNHEY and CDR2 SVGEGT. CDR3 nucleotide sequence: TGTGCCAGCAGTTACGCGACAGTCAATCAGCCCCAGCATTTT. This translates into CASSYATVNQPQHF.

Comments on this clonotype: This may come from a read error, since a much larger clone is one base off. The chain uses TRBV5-1 and TRBJ1-1, with D maybe TRBD1 (5 bases). Germline CDR1 and CDR2: SGHRS and YFSETQ. The CDR3 runs to 14 residues. V gave up 3 bases and J gave up 2 bases, with 11 bases separating them. The CDR3 reads CASSSWGFNTEAFF. Written as DNA, the CDR3 is TGCGCCAGCAGCTCGTGGGGCTTTAACACTGAAGCTTTCTTT.

The chain has TRBV20-1 and TRBJ1-5; D not certain. Per the germline V gene, CDR1 is DFQATT and CDR2 is SNEGSKA (reference sequence). Trimming removed 2 bases at V and 0 bases at J, with 11 bases between. This CDR3 spans 15 amino acids. CDR3 DNA sequence: TGCAGTGCTAGACGCCCGAACTATAGCAATCAGCCCCAGCATTTT. This translates into CSARRPNYSNQPQHF.

This clonotype was counted between two and nine times. This rearrangement joins TRBV6-4 to TRBJ2-6, with D possibly being TRBD1 or TRBD2 (5 bases each). The V end lost 3 bases, the J end lost 3 bases, and 9 bases lay between the germline ends. CDR3 length: 15 residues. In germline, CDR1 is MRHNA, CDR2 SNTAGT. The CDR3 sequence is CASSDLGDGANVLTF. CDR3 DNA: TGTGCCAGCAGTGATTTGGGGGATGGGGCCAACGTCCTGACTTTC.

This chain connects TRBV12-3 or TRBV12-4 to TRBJ2-1; 10 bases align to TRBD2. Losses at the gene ends were 6 bases for V and 1 base for J; bases not matched to a gene: 3. This CDR3 has 15 residues. CDR3 nucleotide sequence: TGTGCCAGCAGGATAGCGGGGGGTTCCTACAATGAGCAGTTCTTC. Its translation is CASRIAGGSYNEQFF.

The V call is TRBV24-1, the J call TRBJ2-1, with 13 bases identical to TRBD2. The junction had 3 bases not matched to a gene; V was cut back by 6 bases and J by 8 bases. Germline CDR1 reads KGHDR; CDR2 reads SFDVKD. The length of the CDR3 is 14 residues. The chain's CDR3 is CATSRTSGSYEQFF. The CDR3 bases are TGTGCCACCAGTAGGACTAGCGGGAGCTATGAGCAGTTCTTC.

V gene TRBV10-2 combines with J gene TRBJ2-1; 10 nucleotides align to TRBD2. V lost 4 bases to trimming and J lost 9 bases; unmatched junction nucleotides: 12. The CDR3 sequence is 16 residues long. In germline, CDR1 is WSHSY, CDR2 SAAADI. This chain's CDR3 is CASSAPGSGRTGEQFF. The CDR3 DNA reads TGCGCCAGCAGTGCCCCGGGTAGCGGGAGGACCGGTGAGCAGTTCTTC.

This clonotype was seen more than once but under ten times. The V gene is TRBV10-3, the J gene TRBJ1-1, with 7 bases aligning to TRBD1. The germline V gene encodes CDR1 ENHRY and CDR2 SYGVKD. The CDR3 is made up of 16 amino acids. V lost 4 bases and J lost 1; bases outside the gene matches: 9. The DNA for the CDR3 is TGTGCCATCAGTGCCCGGGACAGCAACTCGAACACTGAAGCTTTCTTT. As protein: CAISARDSNSNTEAFF.

This chain connects TRBV27 to TRBJ2-1; 10 bases map to TRBD2. Losses at the gene ends were 4 bases for V and 0 bases for J; bases not matched to a gene: 3. Germline V CDR1 and CDR2: MNHEY, SMNVEV (reference sequence). The CDR3 contains 16 residues. Here the CDR3 DNA reads TGTGCCAGCAGTTCCGTAGCGGGAGGCTCCTACAATGAGCAGTTCTTC. Residues: CASSSVAGGSYNEQFF.

This clonotype is a singleton in its sample. This chain uses TRBV2 with TRBJ2-1; weak D call: TRBD1 (6 bases). The CDR3 length is 13 residues. With 10 bases removed from V and 5 bases from J, the gap between germline ends came to 15 bases. Germline CDR1 and CDR2: SNHLY and FYNNEI. DNA of the CDR3: TGTGCCAACCTGAAAGACAGGAACAATGAGCAGTTCTTC. Translation: CANLKDRNNEQFF.

This clonotype was counted between two and nine times. V usage is TRBV4-2 and J usage is TRBJ2-5; D is uncertain. The V end was cut by 3 bases, the J end by 5 bases, with 19 bases between. Germline assignment: CDR1 LGHNA and CDR2 YNFKEQ. The CDR3 has 16 residues. CDR3 nucleotide sequence: TGTGCCAGCAGCCAGGGTGCCCTTCCCTTGGGGGAGACCCAGTACTTC. Its protein is CASSQGALPLGETQYF.

This clonotype has only a few counts. The chain links TRBV27 to TRBJ1-1; 8 bases fit TRBD1. The V and J ends lost 6 bases and 5 bases, in that order; junction bases with no gene match: 8. The germline V gene encodes CDR1 MNHEY and CDR2 SMNVEV (reference sequence). This CDR3 has 14 amino acids. Written as DNA, the CDR3 is TGTGCCAGCAGGGGGGCAGGGGGCTTAACTGAAGCTTTCTTT. Translated: CASRGAGGLTEAFF.

CDR3 loop: CASRITAPATQYF. Here the CDR3 DNA reads TGTGCCAGCAGGATAACAGCCCCGGCTACGCAGTATTTT. The chain joins TRBV6-1 to TRBJ2-3; D not certain. The CDR3 is 13 amino acids. Trimming stripped 6 bases from V and 8 bases from J, with 15 bases between. Looked up from germline, CDR1 is MNHNS and CDR2 is SASEGT.

The rearrangement uses TRBV12-3 or TRBV12-4 and TRBJ1-2, with TRBD1 matching over 9 bases. The V gene end was trimmed by 6 bases and the J gene end by 8 bases; junction bases not matched to a gene: 13. CDR3 length equals 15 residues. Here the CDR3 DNA reads TGTGCCAGCAGAAGGACAGGGGTTCGAGGGGGAGGCTACACCTTC. Amino acids: CASRRTGVRGGGYTF.

The V and J genes are TRBV7-2 and TRBJ2-1, with 9 bases identical to TRBD2. Germline values: CDR1 SGHTA, CDR2 FQGNSA. After removal of 2 bases from V and 6 bases from J, the junction contained 8 bases not matched to a gene. This CDR3 has 16 amino acids. The CDR3 protein is CASSLRGAGGVNEQFF. CDR3 nucleotide sequence: TGTGCCAGCAGCTTAAGGGGAGCGGGAGGTGTCAATGAGCAGTTCTTC.

The chain links TRBV29-1 to TRBJ1-1, with D perhaps TRBD1 (6 bases). The CDR3 spans 13 residues. Trimming cost V 5 bases and J 0 bases, with 10 bases left between them. Germline loops: CDR1 SQVTM, CDR2 ANQGSEA. The CDR3 nucleotides read TGCAGCGTTAGACAGGTCATGAACACTGAAGCTTTCTTT. It translates to CSVRQVMNTEAFF.

This clonotype was recorded once. The chain has TRBV5-5 and TRBJ2-2; 7 bases map to TRBD2. Germline CDR1 SGHKS, CDR2 YYEKEE (reference sequence). The CDR3 length is 15 residues. The V segment lost 1 base and the J segment 3 bases; nucleotides outside the gene matches: 3. The CDR3: CASSLMGGDTGELFF. The DNA for the CDR3 is TGTGCCAGCAGCTTGATGGGAGGGGACACCGGGGAGCTGTTTTTT. The variable domain in full, completed from reference TRBV5-5 and TRBJ2-2, reads DAGVTQSPTHLIKTRGQQVTLRCSPISGHKSVSWYQQVLGQGPQFIFQYYEKEERGRGNFPDRFSARQFPNYSSELNVNALLLGDSALYLCASSLMGGDTGELFFGEGSRLTVL.

The chain recombines TRBV19 with TRBJ1-2; D might be TRBD1 (5 bases). V lost 6 bases and J lost 4, with 15 bases in between. From germline, CDR1 is LNHDA and CDR2 SQIVND (reference sequence). The CDR3 covers 14 residues. The CDR3 region has the DNA TGTGCCAGTAGCCCCCTGGGGGATTCCTATGGCTACACCTTC. The encoded protein is CASSPLGDSYGYTF.

The V and J genes are TRBV10-1 and TRBJ2-2; a possible D gene is TRBD2 (6 bases). Per the germline V gene, CDR1 is WNHNN and CDR2 is SYGVQD (reference sequence). This CDR3 has 15 residues. V shed 2 bases and J shed 4 bases, with 11 bases lying between them. The CDR3 loop reads CASSEGGMGTGELFF. The CDR3 DNA is TGCGCCAGCAGTGAGGGCGGGATGGGCACCGGGGAGCTGTTTTTT.

The chain links TRBV7-3 to TRBJ1-1; the D is unclear. V lost 2 bases and J lost 1, with 8 bases in between. CDR1 is SGHTA and CDR2 is FQGTGA in the germline V gene. The CDR3 spans 14 residues. CDR3 region: CASSLRPPNTEAFF. Written as DNA, the CDR3 is TGTGCCAGCAGCTTACGTCCCCCGAACACTGAAGCTTTCTTT.

This clonotype occurred a few times. The V call is TRBV7-2, the J call TRBJ2-5; 7 bases match TRBD2. The J segment lost 4 bases and the V segment lost 3 bases, leaving 11 bases of the junction unmatched. In germline, CDR1 is SGHTA, CDR2 FQGNSA. The CDR3 covers 16 residues. The CDR3 bases are TGTGCCAGCAGCTTGGTGGCGGGGGTCTCGGGAGAGACCCAGTACTTC. Residues: CASSLVAGVSGETQYF.

This rearrangement joins TRBV27 to TRBJ2-7; TRBD2 might be the D (6 bases). The CDR3 totals 15 residues. V lost 6 bases and J lost 0, with 15 bases in between. Germline lookup yields CDR1 MNHEY and CDR2 SMNVEV (reference sequence). CDR3 sequence reads: CASSPGVGSSYEQYF. The DNA of the CDR3 is TGTGCCAGCAGCCCGGGGGTGGGAAGCTCCTACGAGCAGTACTTC.

In its sample, this clonotype was seen a few times. Here the CDR3 DNA reads TGTGCCAGCAGTGAGAGGATAGCCCTCCACTTT. Translating it yields CASSERIALHF. V is TRBV28 and J is TRBJ1-6, with D uncertain. CDR1 and CDR2 (germline): MDHEN, SYDVKM. The CDR3 consists of 11 residues. Trimming removed 5 bases from V and 14 bases from J, with 10 bases in between.

This clonotype was counted a few times. The chain uses TRBV2 and TRBJ2-7; 9 positions agree with TRBD1. The J segment lost 1 base and the V segment lost 4 bases, leaving 5 bases of the junction unmatched. The CDR3 is 15 residues long. Looked up from germline, CDR1 is SNHLY and CDR2 is FYNNEI. CDR3 in amino acids: CASSGQGGYSYEQYF. The CDR3 region has the DNA TGTGCCAGCAGTGGACAGGGGGGCTATTCCTACGAGCAGTACTTC. The variable domain in full, with the rest retrieved from reference TRBV2 and TRBJ2-7, is EPEVTQTPSHQVTQMGQEVILRCVPISNHLYFYWYRQILGQKVEFLVSFYNNEISEKSEIFDDQFSVERPDGSNFTLKIRSTKLEDSAMYFCASSGQGGYSYEQYFGPGTRLTVT.

The rearrangement links TRBV4-1 to TRBJ2-3; 10 nucleotides line up with TRBD2. Germline CDR1 is MGHRA and CDR2 is YSYEKL. CDR3 length equals 18 residues. V lost 1 base to trimming and J lost 1 base; unmatched junction nucleotides: 8. CDR3 sequence: CASSQVASGSGGTDTQYF. CDR3 bases: TGCGCCAGCAGCCAAGTTGCTAGCGGGAGTGGTGGCACAGATACGCAGTATTTT.

V and J are TRBV5-4 and TRBJ2-2, with D maybe TRBD1 (6 bases). Trimming took off 6 bases at V and 1 base at J, with 13 bases between the two ends. This CDR3 comprises 15 residues. Germline CDR1 reads SGHNT; CDR2 reads YYREEE (reference sequence). The CDR3 nucleotides are TGTGCCAGCAACTCCGGGACACAGAACACCGGGGAGCTGTTTTTT. Translated: CASNSGTQNTGELFF.

The genes are TRBV27 and TRBJ2-7; perhaps D is TRBD1 or TRBD2 (5 bases each). Trimming shortened V by 7 bases and J by 5 bases, and 18 bases separated the two germline ends. Germline V gives CDR1 MNHEY, CDR2 SMNVEV (reference sequence). The CDR3 sequence is 14 residues long. The CDR3 DNA reads as TGTGCCAGCAACCCGGGGCTCGGACGGGACGAGCAGTACTTC. Its translation is CASNPGLGRDEQYF.